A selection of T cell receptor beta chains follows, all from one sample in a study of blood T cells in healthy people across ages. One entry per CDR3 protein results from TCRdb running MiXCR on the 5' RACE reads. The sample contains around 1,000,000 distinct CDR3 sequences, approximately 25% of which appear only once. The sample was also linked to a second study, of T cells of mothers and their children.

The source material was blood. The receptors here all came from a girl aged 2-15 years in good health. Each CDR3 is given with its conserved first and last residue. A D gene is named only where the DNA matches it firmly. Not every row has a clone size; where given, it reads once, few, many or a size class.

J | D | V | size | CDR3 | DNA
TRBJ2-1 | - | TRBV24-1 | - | CATSVKLADINEQFF | TGTGCCACCTCGGTAAAACTAGCAGATATCAATGAGCAGTTCTTC
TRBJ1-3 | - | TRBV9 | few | CASSANRDTPGNTIYF | TGTGCCAGCAGCGCTAACCGGGACACCCCTGGAAACACCATATATTTT
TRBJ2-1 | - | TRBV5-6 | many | CASSFANEQFF | TGTGCCAGCAGTTTTGCGAATGAGCAGTTCTTC
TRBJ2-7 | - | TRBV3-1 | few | CASSPTRQANYEQYF | TGTGCCAGCAGCCCTACGAGACAGGCAAACTACGAGCAGTACTTC
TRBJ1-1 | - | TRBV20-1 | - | CSAKFGTEAFF | TGCAGTGCTAAGTTCGGGACTGAAGCTTTCTTT
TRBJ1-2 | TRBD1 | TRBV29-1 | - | CSAPDRDNYGYTF | TGCAGCGCCCCGGACAGGGATAACTATGGCTACACCTTC
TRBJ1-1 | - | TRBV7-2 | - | CASSLERVGHAEAFF | TGTGCCAGCAGCCTAGAACGAGTGGGGCACGCTGAAGCTTTCTTT
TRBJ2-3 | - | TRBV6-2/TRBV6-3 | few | CTSSRSGFSTDTQYF | TGTACCAGCAGTCGTAGCGGATTTAGCACAGATACGCAGTATTTT
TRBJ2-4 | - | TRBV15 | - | CATSSLIGQYLAKNIQYF | TGTGCCACCAGCAGTTTGATTGGGCAGTATCTAGCCAAAAACATTCAGTACTTC
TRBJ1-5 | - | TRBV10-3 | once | CAISESGGRQPQHF | TGTGCCATCAGTGAGTCAGGGGGACGGCAGCCCCAGCATTTT
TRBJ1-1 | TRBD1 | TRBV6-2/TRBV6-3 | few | CAANSGTDGEWVMNTEAFF | TGTGCCGCAAATTCCGGGACAGACGGCGAATGGGTCATGAACACTGAAGCTTTCTTT
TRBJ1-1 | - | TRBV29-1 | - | CSVVGDNTEAFF | TGCAGCGTTGTTGGAGATAACACTGAAGCTTTCTTT
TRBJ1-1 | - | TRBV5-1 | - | CASSKTATEAFF | TGCGCCAGCAGCAAGACAGCCACAGAAGCTTTCTTT
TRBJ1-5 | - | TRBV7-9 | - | CASSPNRKDQPQHF | TGTGCCAGCAGCCCCAACAGGAAGGATCAGCCCCAGCATTTT
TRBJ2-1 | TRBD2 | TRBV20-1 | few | CSAPTLARDSYNEQFF | TGCAGTGCCCCTACACTAGCGAGAGACTCCTACAATGAGCAGTTCTTC
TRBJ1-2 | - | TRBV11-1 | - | CASSSYKDSDFNYGYTF | TGTGCCAGCAGCTCTTACAAGGACAGCGACTTTAACTATGGCTACACCTTC
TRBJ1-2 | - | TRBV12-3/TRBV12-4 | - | CASSFEPGQENYGYTF | TGTGCCAGCAGTTTCGAACCGGGACAAGAGAACTATGGCTACACCTTC
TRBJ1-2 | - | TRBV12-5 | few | CASGPDRPPSGKGYTF | TGTGCTAGTGGCCCGGACAGACCTCCCTCAGGGAAGGGCTACACCTTC
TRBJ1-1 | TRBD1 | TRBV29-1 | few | CSVGAGGGGAFF | TGCAGCGTTGGTGCAGGGGGGGGTGGAGCTTTCTTT
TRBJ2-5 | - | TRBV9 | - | CASSVDRGTQETQYF | TGTGCCAGCAGCGTAGATCGGGGGACCCAAGAGACCCAGTACTTC
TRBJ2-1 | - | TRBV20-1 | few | CSADHNEQFF | TGCAGTGCTGACCACAATGAGCAGTTCTTC
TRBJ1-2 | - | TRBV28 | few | CASSQNGARGGYTF | TGTGCCAGCAGCCAAAACGGGGCCAGAGGGGGCTACACCTTC
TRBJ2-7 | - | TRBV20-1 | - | CSASGGPGEQYF | TGCAGTGCCTCTGGGGGCCCGGGGGAGCAGTACTTC
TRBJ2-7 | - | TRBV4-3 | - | CASSQEGGPLFVGPYEQYF | TGCGCCAGCAGCCAGGAGGGGGGACCACTATTTGTTGGACCCTACGAGCAGTACTTC
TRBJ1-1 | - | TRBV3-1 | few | CASSQTGSNTEAFF | TGTGCCAGCAGCCAAACAGGGAGTAACACTGAAGCTTTCTTT
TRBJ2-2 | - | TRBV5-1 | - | CASSPRLEISTGELFF | TGCGCCAGCAGTCCCCGGTTAGAGATTAGCACCGGGGAGCTGTTTTTT
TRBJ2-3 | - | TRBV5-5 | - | CASSWGAQGETDTQYF | TGTGCCAGCAGTTGGGGGGCGCAGGGAGAAACAGATACGCAGTATTTT
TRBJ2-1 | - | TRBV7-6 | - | CASSRRLETTDEQFF | TGTGCCAGCAGTCGAAGACTCGAAACGACCGATGAGCAGTTCTTC
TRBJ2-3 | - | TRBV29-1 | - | CSVDTAALDTQYF | TGCAGCGTTGATACGGCCGCCCTAGATACGCAGTATTTT
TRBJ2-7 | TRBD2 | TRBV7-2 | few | CASSSDFSGTYEQYF | TGTGCCAGCAGCTCCGACTTTAGCGGGACCTACGAGCAGTACTTC
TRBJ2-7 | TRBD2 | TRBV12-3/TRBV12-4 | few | CASRPGTSGSGEQYF | TGTGCCAGCAGACCCGGGACTAGCGGGAGCGGCGAGCAGTACTTC
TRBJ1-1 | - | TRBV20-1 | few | CSAYKPEAFF | TGCAGTGCGTATAAACCCGAAGCTTTCTTT
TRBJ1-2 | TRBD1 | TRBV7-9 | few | CASTQPAGGYGGYTF | TGTGCCAGCACCCAACCAGCAGGGGGGTATGGTGGCTACACCTTC
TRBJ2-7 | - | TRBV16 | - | CASTDGDRGSYEQYF | TGTGCCAGCACGGACGGAGATAGGGGGTCCTACGAGCAGTACTTC
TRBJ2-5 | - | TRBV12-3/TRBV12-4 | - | CASSGYGARETQYF | TGTGCCAGCAGTGGATACGGGGCCAGGGAGACCCAGTACTTC
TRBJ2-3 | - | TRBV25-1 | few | CASSVSEGRGTDTQYF | TGTGCCAGCAGTGTCTCCGAGGGACGAGGAACAGATACGCAGTATTTT
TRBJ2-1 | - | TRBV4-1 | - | CASSPRGTFNEQFF | TGCGCCAGCAGCCCTAGAGGGACTTTCAATGAGCAGTTCTTC
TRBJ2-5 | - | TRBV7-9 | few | CASSIWGANAETQYF | TGTGCCAGCAGCATTTGGGGGGCCAACGCGGAGACCCAGTACTTC
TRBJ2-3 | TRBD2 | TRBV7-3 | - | CASSFRAGGSTDTQYF | TGTGCCAGCAGCTTCCGAGCGGGGGGTAGCACAGATACGCAGTATTTT
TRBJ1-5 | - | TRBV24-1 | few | CATSDRGGNQPQHF | TGTGCCACCAGTGATCGAGGTGGCAATCAGCCCCAGCATTTT
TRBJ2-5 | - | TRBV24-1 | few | CATSDSQRGKETQYF | TGTGCCACCAGTGATTCGCAGAGGGGGAAAGAGACCCAGTACTTC